The 28 T cell receptor beta chains below were found in one sample sequenced in a study of T cells in localized non-small cell lung cancer. Assay used: immunoSEQ multiplex PCR; TCRdb lists only in-frame clones, some missing. The table has some 31,000 clones, 78% seen once. This specimen consisted of peripheral blood, obtained before any cancer treatment. Every receptor here comes from an older male donor with stage II squamous cell lung carcinoma.

The chain combines TRBV4-2 with TRBJ1-1; D not certain. Per the germline V gene, CDR1 is LGHNA and CDR2 is YNFKEQ. This CDR3 is built from 14 residues. With 0 bases removed from V and 4 bases from J, the gap between germline ends came to 9 bases. CDR3 loop: CASSQEPRGTEAFF. As DNA, the CDR3 is TGTGCCAGCAGCCAAGAGCCCCGGGGCACTGAAGCTTTCTTT.

The chain recombines TRBV25-1 with TRBJ2-3, with D tentatively TRBD2 (5 bases). In germline, CDR1 is MGHDK, CDR2 SYGVNS. V shed 7 bases and J shed 4 bases, with 15 bases lying between them. The CDR3 contains 14 residues. CDR3 protein: CASKVRGSADTQYF. The CDR3 DNA follows: TGTGCCAGCAAAGTAAGAGGGAGCGCAGATACGCAGTATTTT.

CDR3 in DNA: TGCAGCGTTGGGGCAGGGGGCGACGAGCAGTACTTC. Amino acids: CSVGAGGDEQYF. This rearrangement joins TRBV29-1 to TRBJ2-7; TRBD1 matches 8 bases. Germline-derived CDR1 and CDR2 are SQVTM and ANQGSEA. Unmatched junction bases numbered 4, after V lost 4 bases and J lost 5 bases. This CDR3 comprises 12 residues.

The chain recombines TRBV15 with TRBJ2-6, with 7 bases lining up with TRBD1. J lost 2 bases, V lost 5 bases, and 15 bases had no gene match. Germline CDR1 and CDR2: LNHNV and YYDKDF (reference sequence). CDR3 length equals 19 residues. This CDR3 reads CATSHSGQAAAAGANVLTF. DNA of the CDR3: TGTGCCACCAGCCATTCAGGACAGGCAGCCGCCGCTGGGGCCAACGTCCTGACTTTC.

The chain links TRBV4-2 to TRBJ2-5; 9 bases agree with TRBD1. CDR3 size: 14 residues. In germline, CDR1 is LGHNA, CDR2 YNFKEQ. Trimming removed 1 base from V and 3 bases from J; junction bases left unmatched: 0. CDR3 coding DNA: TGTGCCAGCAGCCAAGGGACAGGGGAAGAGACCCAGTACTTC. Its protein product is CASSQGTGEETQYF.

The chain has TRBV10-1 and TRBJ2-3, with 9 bases fitting TRBD2. V shed 4 bases, J shed 5 bases, and the junction held 4 bases outside the gene matches. The length of the CDR3 is 14 residues. Looked up from germline, CDR1 is WNHNN and CDR2 is SYGVQD (reference sequence). Here the CDR3 reads CASSAAGGEDTQYF. CDR3 sequence (DNA): TGCGCCAGCAGTGCGGCGGGAGGGGAAGATACGCAGTATTTT.

The chain joins TRBV7-9 to TRBJ2-7; no clear D. This CDR3 region has 14 residues. V lost 0 bases, J lost 2 bases, and 8 bases lay in between. CDR1 SEHNR and CDR2 FQNEAQ come from the germline V gene (reference sequence). CDR3 sequence: CASSLAGQTYEQYF. DNA for the CDR3: TGTGCCAGCAGCTTAGCCGGGCAGACCTACGAGCAGTACTTC.

This clone was seen a handful of times. The CDR3 DNA reads TGTGCCAGCAGCACCGGGACAGGGAGGACTGAAGCTTTCTTT. It encodes CASSTGTGRTEAFF. The V call is TRBV2, the J call TRBJ1-1, with 9 bases that match TRBD1. CDR1 SNHLY and CDR2 FYNNEI come from the germline V gene. The CDR3 has 14 amino acids. J lost 5 bases, V lost 6 bases, and 7 bases had no gene match.

Turning to this clone: A far bigger clonotype differs at one base, so this is likely a read error. Other DNA sequences in this specimen translate into the identical CDR3. The chain is built from TRBV5-1 and TRBJ2-7; D is possibly TRBD1 (5 bases). The CDR3 is 14 residues long. Germline V gives CDR1 SGHRS, CDR2 YFSETQ. The V end was cut by 4 bases, the J end by 7 bases, with 18 bases between. The CDR3 is CASSARQPTEEQYF. CDR3 coding DNA: TGCGCCAGCAGCGCCAGACAGCCCACCGAGGAGCAGTACTTC.

This sequence joins TRBV11-2 and TRBJ2-3; no clear D gene. Trimming removed 1 base from V and 6 bases from J, with 5 bases in between. Per germline, CDR1 SGHAT and CDR2 FQNNGV. The CDR3 contains 12 residues. DNA of the CDR3: TGTGCCAGCAGCTTAGGAATGGATACGCAGTATTTT. The encoded protein is CASSLGMDTQYF.

The J gene is TRBJ1-2, the V gene TRBV27, with D possibly being TRBD1 (6 bases). Germline CDR1 MNHEY, CDR2 SMNVEV (reference sequence). This CDR3 has 13 residues. V lost 6 bases and J 6 bases, leaving 14 bases between the germline ends. CDR3 loop: CASSMDRANGYTF. CDR3 coding DNA: TGTGCCAGCAGCATGGACAGAGCGAATGGCTACACCTTC.

This clone was seen more than once but under ten times. V gene TRBV6-5 combines with J gene TRBJ2-1, with TRBD1 matching over 7 bases. The CDR3 length is 15 residues. Germline assignment: CDR1 MNHEY and CDR2 SVGAGI. V shed 5 bases and J 7 bases; nucleotides not matched to a gene: 11. For the CDR3, the DNA is TGTGCCAGCAGTGCGGACAGGACCCGCGGGAATGAGCAGTTCTTC. Its protein product is CASSADRTRGNEQFF.

This clone has a handful of counts. J is TRBJ2-1 and V is TRBV19; perhaps TRBD2 as D (7 bases). V lost 5 bases to trimming and J lost 7 bases, with 21 bases between them. This CDR3 region has 16 residues. CDR1 and CDR2 (germline): LNHDA, SQIVND (reference sequence). This chain's CDR3 is CASSPFGGGPGNEQFF. The CDR3 region has the DNA TGTGCCAGTAGTCCCTTTGGGGGGGGGCCGGGAAATGAGCAGTTCTTC. Combining the CDR3 with reference TRBV19 and TRBJ2-1 gives the whole variable domain DGGITQSPKYLFRKEGQNVTLSCEQNLNHDAMYWYRQDPGQGLRLIYYSQIVNDFQKGDIAEGYSVSREKKESFPLTVTSAQKNPTAFYLCASSPFGGGPGNEQFFGPGTRLTVL.

The chain links TRBV29-1 to TRBJ1-4; no firm D call. The length of the CDR3 is 14 residues. In germline, CDR1 is SQVTM, CDR2 ANQGSEA. The V gene lost 4 bases and the J gene lost 8 bases, with 17 bases spanning the gap. The DNA of the CDR3 is TGCAGCGTTGTTGTGGGAGGAGGTGGCGAAAAACTGTTTTTT. Translation gives CSVVVGGGGEKLFF.

V gene TRBV6-5 combines with J gene TRBJ1-5, with D perhaps matching TRBD1 (6 bases). The CDR3 extends over 14 amino acids. Germline V CDR1 and CDR2: MNHEY, SVGAGI. V lost 5 bases, J lost 5 bases, and 13 bases lay in between. The CDR3 DNA reads TGTGCCAGCAGTCCGGACAGCGGATATCAGCCCCAGCATTTT. This sequence encodes CASSPDSGYQPQHF.

The chain employs TRBV7-8 and TRBJ2-1, with D perhaps being TRBD1 or TRBD2 (5 bases each). CDR1 and CDR2 from the germline V gene are SGHVS and FQNEAQ. With 4 bases removed from V and 0 bases from J, the gap between germline ends came to 10 bases. This CDR3 has 15 residues. In DNA form, the CDR3 reads TGTGCCAGCAGCTCCGAGAGGGGCTCCTACAATGAGCAGTTCTTC. This codes for CASSSERGSYNEQFF.

The chain joins TRBV7-9 to TRBJ2-3, with TRBD1 identical over 9 bases. The V segment lost 7 bases and the J segment 4 bases; nucleotides outside the gene matches: 12. CDR3 length equals 16 residues. Germline CDR1 reads SEHNR; CDR2 reads FQNEAQ (reference sequence). This chain's CDR3 is CASIPSRDRVADTQYF. In nucleotides, the CDR3 is TGTGCCAGCATCCCTAGCCGGGACAGGGTAGCAGATACGCAGTATTTT. Filled out from reference TRBV7-9 and TRBJ2-3, the complete variable domain reads DTGVSQNPRHKITKRGQNVTFRCDPISEHNRLYWYRQTLGQGPEFLTYFQNEAQLEKSRLLSDRFSAERPKGSFSTLEIQRTEQGDSAMYLCASIPSRDRVADTQYFGPGTRLTVL.

The chain combines TRBV5-1 with TRBJ2-7, with no clear D. The CDR3 totals 15 residues. V lost 0 bases and J lost 4, with 14 bases in between. CDR1 is SGHRS and CDR2 is YFSETQ in the germline V gene. The CDR3 here is CASSLDPQRSYEQYF. CDR3 nucleotide sequence: TGCGCCAGCAGCTTGGATCCGCAGAGATCATACGAGCAGTACTTC.

J is TRBJ1-6 and V is TRBV6-1; D unresolved. The germline V gene has CDR1 MNHNS and CDR2 SASEGT. V dropped 1 base and J dropped 6 bases, with 13 bases sitting between them. The CDR3 runs to 16 residues. CDR3 residues: CASSEGFGSGNSPLHF. The CDR3 bases are TGTGCCAGCAGTGAAGGATTTGGGTCGGGTAATTCACCCCTCCACTTT.

V and J are TRBV6-5 and TRBJ2-1; 10 bases are a match to TRBD2. The CDR3 contains 13 residues. With V trimmed by 7 bases and J by 16 bases, 13 bases remained unmatched. Per the germline V gene, CDR1 is MNHEY and CDR2 is SVGAGI. CDR3: CASKQNSGTSDFF. The CDR3 DNA is TGTGCCAGCAAGCAAAATTCCGGGACTAGCGATTTCTTC.

This chain connects TRBV15 to TRBJ1-4; D is undetermined. Per germline, CDR1 LNHNV and CDR2 YYDKDF (reference sequence). Trimming took 8 bases from V and 4 from J, leaving 11 bases between them. The CDR3 is 13 residues long. The DNA for the CDR3 is TGTGCCACCCAAGGGCTTATTAATGAAAAACTGTTTTTT. Its translation is CATQGLINEKLFF.

The chain is built from TRBV28 and TRBJ2-3; 8 positions agree with TRBD2. The CDR3 has 14 amino acids. CDR1 is MDHEN and CDR2 is SYDVKM in the germline V gene. V lost 5 bases and J lost 9; bases outside the gene matches: 10. The CDR3 here is CASSPLADPRTQYF. CDR3 DNA sequence: TGTGCCAGCAGTCCACTAGCGGACCCCAGGACGCAGTATTTT.

The V and J genes are TRBV2 and TRBJ2-5; TRBD1 aligns across 7 bases. The CDR3 extends over 14 amino acids. V shed 3 bases, J shed 5 bases, and the junction held 6 bases outside the gene matches. The V gene's germline CDR1 is SNHLY and CDR2 FYNNEI. The CDR3 loop reads CASSDDRVQETQYF. DNA for the CDR3: TGTGCCAGCAGTGACGACAGGGTACAGGAGACCCAGTACTTC.

The chain combines TRBV6-1 with TRBJ1-3; tentative D call: TRBD1 (5 bases). The CDR3 is 13 amino acids. The germline V gene encodes CDR1 MNHNS and CDR2 SASEGT. Between the trimmed V and J ends, which lost 8 bases and 7 bases, there was a span of 15 bases. The CDR3 DNA is TGTGCCAGCGTCGTTACCGGGGGGAACACCATATATTTT. Its protein product is CASVVTGGNTIYF.

There are a few counts of this clone. At the DNA level, this CDR3 is encoded by other sequences in the same sample as well. The genes are TRBV19 and TRBJ1-2, with D hard to call. The CDR3 runs to 13 residues. Germline V gene data show CDR1 as LNHDA and CDR2 as SQIVND (reference sequence). V dropped 5 bases and J dropped 3 bases, with 10 bases sitting between them. CDR3 bases: TGTGCCAGTAGTGATGGAAGTTACTATGGCTACACCTTC. Translated, it gives CASSDGSYYGYTF.

The chain is built from TRBV21-1 and TRBJ2-3; the D call in the table, TRBD2, was not verified against the DNA. TRBV21-1 is noted as a pseudogene. The CDR3 covers 15 residues. DNA of the CDR3: TGTGCCAGCCAGACTAGCGGAGACCGCACAGATACGCAGTATTTT. Its translation: CASQTSGDRTDTQYF.

J is TRBJ2-2 and V is TRBV7-2, with 8 bases identical to TRBD1. Germline V CDR1 and CDR2: SGHTA, FQGNSA. The CDR3 is 14 amino acids. The V gene end was trimmed by 0 bases and the J gene end by 6 bases; junction bases not matched to a gene: 0. The DNA of the CDR3 is TGTGCCAGCAGCTTAGCGGGACAGGCCGGGGAGCTGTTTTTT. Protein: CASSLAGQAGELFF. The full variable domain, its missing parts supplied by reference TRBV7-2 and TRBJ2-2, is GAGVSQSPSNKVTEKGKDVELRCDPISGHTALYWYRQSLGQGLEFLIYFQGNSAPDKSGLPSDRFSAERTGGSVSTLTIQRTQQEDSAVYLCASSLAGQAGELFFGEGSRLTVL.

The chain recombines TRBV30 with TRBJ1-2, with D maybe TRBD1 (6 bases). With 3 bases removed from V and 5 bases from J, the gap between germline ends came to 10 bases. CDR1 and CDR2 (germline): GTSNPN, SVGIG (reference sequence). The CDR3 is made up of 12 amino acids. CDR3 amino acids: CAWRQGRYGYTF. CDR3 in DNA: TGTGCCTGGAGACAGGGTCGATATGGCTACACCTTC. Full variable domain (outside the CDR3, taken from reference TRBV30 and TRBJ1-2): SQTIHQWPATLVQPVGSPLSLECTVEGTSNPNLYWYRQAAGRGLQLLFYSVGIGQISSEVPQNLSASRPQDRQFILSSKKLLLSDSGFYLCAWRQGRYGYTFGSGTRLTVV.